The clone carrying this T cell receptor beta chain was found many times. Its matching antigen is unknown. The record originates from a study of T cells in Graves' hyperthyroidism and ophthalmopathy. Study outcomes and limitations: The model's output predicted ophthalmopathy at a median of approximately 6.5 months prior to onset. Most thyroid-expanded clonotypes above 0.001 were also found in blood. Stable hyperthyroidism and ophthalmopathy were separated using 13 V-J signatures.

TCR beta CDR3 regions were amplified from RNA transcripts. A set of HTBI primers served as the primers for a first-round RT-PCR of the TCR CDR3. TCRdb reprocessed the multiplex PCR reads via MiXCR and lists one record per CDR3 protein. The data hold around 580,000 distinct CDR3 sequences, with roughly 50% observed a single time. This CDR3 is built from 14 residues. Trimming pared 3 bases from V and 0 bases from J, leaving 8 bases between. No ophthalmopathy progression within 18 months constituted stable Graves' hyperthyroidism. The sequence was collected from a young woman with Graves' hyperthyroidism. The source material was peripheral blood or thyroid tissue (not recorded which). The chain has TRBV12-3 or TRBV12-4 and TRBJ1-2; D is unclear. CDR3 residues: CASSFSRSNYGYTF. For the CDR3, the DNA is TGTGCCAGCAGTTTCTCCAGATCTAACTATGGCTACACCTTC.